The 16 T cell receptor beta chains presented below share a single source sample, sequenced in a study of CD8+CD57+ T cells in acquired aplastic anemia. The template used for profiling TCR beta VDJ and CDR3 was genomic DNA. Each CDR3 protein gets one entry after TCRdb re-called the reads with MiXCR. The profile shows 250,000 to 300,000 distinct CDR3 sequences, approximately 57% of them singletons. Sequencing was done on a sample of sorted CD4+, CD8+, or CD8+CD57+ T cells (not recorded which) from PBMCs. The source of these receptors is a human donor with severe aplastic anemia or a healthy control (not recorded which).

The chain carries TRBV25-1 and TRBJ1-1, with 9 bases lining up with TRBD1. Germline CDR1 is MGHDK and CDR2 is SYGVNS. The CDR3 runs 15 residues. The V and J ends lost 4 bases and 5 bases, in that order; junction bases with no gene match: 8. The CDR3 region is CASSAHRGRGTEAFF. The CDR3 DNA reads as TGTGCCAGCAGTGCACACAGGGGGCGGGGGACTGAAGCTTTCTTT.

The CDR3 DNA follows: TGTGCCAGCAGCTTAGCTCCGGCTAATGAGCAGTTCTTC. This gives the protein CASSLAPANEQFF. The V and J genes are TRBV7-7 and TRBJ2-1; no firm D call. V was trimmed by 0 bases and J by 7 bases, leaving 7 bases between them. This CDR3 has 13 amino acids. Looked up from germline, CDR1 is SSHAT and CDR2 is FNYEAQ (reference sequence).

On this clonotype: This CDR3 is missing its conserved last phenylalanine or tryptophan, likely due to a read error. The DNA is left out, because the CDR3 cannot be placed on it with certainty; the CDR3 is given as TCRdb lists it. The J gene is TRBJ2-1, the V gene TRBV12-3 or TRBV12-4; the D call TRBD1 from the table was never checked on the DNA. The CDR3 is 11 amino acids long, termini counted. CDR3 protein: CASSSGRFQRE.

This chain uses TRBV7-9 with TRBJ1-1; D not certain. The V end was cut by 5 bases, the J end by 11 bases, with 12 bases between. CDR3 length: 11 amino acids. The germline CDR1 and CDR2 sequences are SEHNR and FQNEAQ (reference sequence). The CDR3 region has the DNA TGTGCCAGCAGCCCAGCACGACGGGCTTTCTTT. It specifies CASSPARRAFF. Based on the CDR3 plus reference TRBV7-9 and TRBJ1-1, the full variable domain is DTGVSQNPRHKITKRGQNVTFRCDPISEHNRLYWYRQTLGQGPEFLTYFQNEAQLEKSRLLSDRFSAERPKGSFSTLEIQRTEQGDSAMYLCASSPARRAFFGQGTRLTVV.

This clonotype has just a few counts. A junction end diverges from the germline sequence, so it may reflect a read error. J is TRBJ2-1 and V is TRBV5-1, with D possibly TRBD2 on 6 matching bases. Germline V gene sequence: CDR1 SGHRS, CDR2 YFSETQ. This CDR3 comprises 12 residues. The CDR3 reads CASSPTGDLKLF. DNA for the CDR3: TGCGCCAGCAGCCCCACGGGGGACCTTAAGCTCTTC.

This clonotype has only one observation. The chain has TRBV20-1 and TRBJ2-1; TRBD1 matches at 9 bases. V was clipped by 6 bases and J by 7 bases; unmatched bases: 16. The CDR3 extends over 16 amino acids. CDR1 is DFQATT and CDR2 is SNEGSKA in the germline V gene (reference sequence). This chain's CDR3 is CSASCSGQGSWNEQFF. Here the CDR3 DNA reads TGCAGTGCCAGCTGTTCGGGACAGGGTAGTTGGAATGAGCAGTTCTTC.

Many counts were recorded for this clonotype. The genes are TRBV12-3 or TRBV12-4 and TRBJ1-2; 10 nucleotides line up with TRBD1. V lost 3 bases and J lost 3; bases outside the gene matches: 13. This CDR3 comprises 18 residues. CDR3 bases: TGTGCCAGCAGTTTGGGGGACAGGGGCATCGGTATGGACTATGGCTACACCTTC. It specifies CASSLGDRGIGMDYGYTF.

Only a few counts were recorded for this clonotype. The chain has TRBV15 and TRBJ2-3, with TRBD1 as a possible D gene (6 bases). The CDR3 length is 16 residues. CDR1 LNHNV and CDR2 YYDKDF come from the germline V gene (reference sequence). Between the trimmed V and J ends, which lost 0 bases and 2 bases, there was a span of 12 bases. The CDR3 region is CATSREQGSPTDTQYF. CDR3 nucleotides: TGTGCCACCAGCAGAGAACAGGGCAGTCCCACAGATACGCAGTATTTT.

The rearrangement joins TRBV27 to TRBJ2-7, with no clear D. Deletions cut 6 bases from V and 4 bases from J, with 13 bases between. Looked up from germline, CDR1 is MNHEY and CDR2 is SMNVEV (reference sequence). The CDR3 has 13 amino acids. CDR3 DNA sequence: TGTGCCAGCAGCATTTCGCCCGGATACGAGCAGTACTTC. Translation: CASSISPGYEQYF.

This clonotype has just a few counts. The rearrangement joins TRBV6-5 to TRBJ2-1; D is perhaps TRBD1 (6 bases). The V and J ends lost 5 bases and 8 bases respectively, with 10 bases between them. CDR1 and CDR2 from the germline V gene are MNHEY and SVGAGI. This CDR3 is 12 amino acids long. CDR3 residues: CASSTGPDEQFF. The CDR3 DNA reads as TGTGCCAGCAGTACAGGGCCCGATGAGCAGTTCTTC.

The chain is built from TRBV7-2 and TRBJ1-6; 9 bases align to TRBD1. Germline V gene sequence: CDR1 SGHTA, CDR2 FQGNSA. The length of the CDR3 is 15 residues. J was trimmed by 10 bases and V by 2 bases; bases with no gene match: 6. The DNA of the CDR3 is TGTGCCAGCAGCTTAACGGGACAGGGTTTATCACCCCTCCACTTT. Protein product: CASSLTGQGLSPLHF.

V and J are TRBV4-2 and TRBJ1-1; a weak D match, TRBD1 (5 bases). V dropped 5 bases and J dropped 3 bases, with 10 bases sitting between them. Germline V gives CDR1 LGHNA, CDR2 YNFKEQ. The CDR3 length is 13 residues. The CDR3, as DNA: TGTGCCAGCAGCAACCTCAGGGACACTGAAGCTTTCTTT. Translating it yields CASSNLRDTEAFF.

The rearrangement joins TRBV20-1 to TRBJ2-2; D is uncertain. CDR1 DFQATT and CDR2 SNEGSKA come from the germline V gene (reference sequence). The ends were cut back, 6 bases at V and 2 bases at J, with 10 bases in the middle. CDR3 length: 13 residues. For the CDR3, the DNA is TGCAGTGCCATCCTAACCAACACCGGGGAGCTGTTTTTT. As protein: CSAILTNTGELFF.

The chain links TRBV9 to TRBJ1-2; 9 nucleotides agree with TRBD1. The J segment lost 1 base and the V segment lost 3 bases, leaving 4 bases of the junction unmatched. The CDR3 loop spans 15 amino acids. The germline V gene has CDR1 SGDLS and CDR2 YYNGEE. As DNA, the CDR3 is TGTGCCAGCAGCGGACGGGACAGGGATAACTATGGCTACACCTTC. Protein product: CASSGRDRDNYGYTF.

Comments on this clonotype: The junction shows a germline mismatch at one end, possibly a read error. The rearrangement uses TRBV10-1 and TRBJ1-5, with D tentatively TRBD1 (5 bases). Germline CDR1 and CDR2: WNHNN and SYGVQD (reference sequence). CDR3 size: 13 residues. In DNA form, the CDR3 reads TGCGCCAGCAGTGAGTCGACAGATCAGCCCCGGCATTTT. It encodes CASSESTDQPRHF.

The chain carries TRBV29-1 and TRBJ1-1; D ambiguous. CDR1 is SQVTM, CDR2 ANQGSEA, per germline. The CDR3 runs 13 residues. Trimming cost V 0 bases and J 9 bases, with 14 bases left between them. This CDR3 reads CSVEESSGEKAFF. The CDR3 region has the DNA TGCAGCGTTGAAGAGTCTTCGGGAGAAAAAGCTTTCTTT.